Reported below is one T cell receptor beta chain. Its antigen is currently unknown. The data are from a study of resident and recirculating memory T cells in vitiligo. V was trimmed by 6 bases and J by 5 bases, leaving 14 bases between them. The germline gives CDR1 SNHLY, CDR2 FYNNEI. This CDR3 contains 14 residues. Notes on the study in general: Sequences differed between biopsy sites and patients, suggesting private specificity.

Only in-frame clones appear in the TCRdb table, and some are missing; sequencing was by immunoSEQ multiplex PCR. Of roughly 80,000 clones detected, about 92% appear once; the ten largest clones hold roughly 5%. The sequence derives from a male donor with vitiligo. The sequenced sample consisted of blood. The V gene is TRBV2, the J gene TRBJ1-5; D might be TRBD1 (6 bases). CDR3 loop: CASSQTGSDQPQHF. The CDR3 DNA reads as TGTGCCAGCAGCCAAACAGGGAGCGATCAGCCCCAGCATTTT. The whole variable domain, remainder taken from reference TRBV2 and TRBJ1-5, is EPEVTQTPSHQVTQMGQEVILRCVPISNHLYFYWYRQILGQKVEFLVSFYNNEISEKSEIFDDQFSVERPDGSNFTLKIRSTKLEDSAMYFCASSQTGSDQPQHFGDGTRLSIL.